Sample share makes the clone carrying this T cell receptor beta chain medium-sized. Antigen specificity is unknown. The source of the sample is a study of T-cell memory formation after mild COVID-19. Study background: Largely, TCR clusters stayed within a single donor. Regarding the study as a whole: Shrinking CD4+ clones resided mostly in CM and EM, and CD8+ ones in EMRA. Cross-reactive memory apparently joined, as some responding clones appeared in pre-infection memory. Day 15 to 85 contracting clones showed balanced CD4/CD8; later expanders leaned CD4+.

TCRdb re-called the 5' RACE reads through MiXCR, storing one row per CDR3 protein. The sample consists of roughly 4,800 distinct CDR3 sequences, around 25% of them appearing once. Looked up from germline, CDR1 is LNHDA and CDR2 is SQIVND (reference sequence). Trimming at V came to 7 bases and at J to 6 bases, leaving 3 bases not matched to a gene. The CDR3 sequence is 13 residues long. This sequence originates from an adult who had mild COVID-19 (a few samples of this study predate the infection). Cell type and time point are not known. This chain uses TRBV19 with TRBJ1-5, with TRBD1 matching over 10 bases. The sequencing sample was made of PBMCs or a T cell subset sorted from them (not recorded which). CDR3 protein: CASMDRGFQPQHF. DNA for the CDR3: TGTGCCAGTATGGACAGGGGGTTTCAGCCCCAGCATTTT.